This T cell receptor (beta chain) stems from a study of T cell responses to AZD1222 COVID-19 vaccine (dated by TCRdb to the early 2020s). Looking at the study overall: AZD1222 recipients whose second dose came at about 4 weeks and those whose second dose came at about 12 weeks were combined into one group, since spike-specific TCR depth and breadth did not differ between the two schedules. A total of approximately 240 trial participants underwent TCR sequencing, of whom 207 had received two doses of AZD1222 and roughly 26 had received two doses of the MenACWY control vaccine. Enrollment into the trials was organized by age into subgroups of 18-55, 56-69 and 70-plus years, and those subgroups contained 148, 28 and 57 TCR-sequenced participants, respectively. General conclusions and limits of the study: A significant rise in spike-specific TCR breadth and depth was observed after two AZD1222 doses relative to day 0 and relative to MenACWY recipients. Only six or seven AZD1222 recipients were SARS-CoV-2 seropositive at baseline, limiting conclusions about previously exposed vaccinees. Epitopes outside the regions mutated in the B.1.351 and B.1.1.7 variants were reportedly recognized by nearly half of the unique spike-specific TCRs. Participants were mostly white British, with more females than males. The authors suggested clonal diversity may have been underestimated. No day 14 peak-response samples were available, so repertoires were characterized only after the peak T cell response. In the small 56-69-year group, the increase in depth fell short of significance, most likely because of low power. The vaccine-associated CD4 TCRs covered the entire spike protein, and the dominant responses fell in regions 160-218 and 743-854.

Notes on this clone: Its antigen is currently not known. No base quality values were provided; no much bigger clone lies one nucleotide off.

The CDR3 regions of human TCRbeta chains were analyzed by immunosequencing. The original pipeline was this. Repertoire TCRs were checked for matches against a reference library of SARS-CoV-2-specific TCRs that had been generated using the MIRA antigen-specificity platform. Breadth was defined as the fraction of unique TCRs that were SARS-CoV-2-associated. Depth was defined as the fraction of total T cells that were SARS-CoV-2-associated. Using the MIRA data, each spike-specific TCR was assigned both to the spike region to which the TCR was reactive and to a CD4 or CD8 class. Log10-transformed breadth and depth values were compared by one-way ANOVA with Sidak's multiple comparisons tests. TCRdb limited this immuneACCESS table to in-frame rearrangements with V and J called. A share of clones is missing; checked studies link under half to unresolved V genes, and the rest is unexplained. That table supplies the V and J calls and clone size; D and trimming were determined from the DNA. Across this sample there are roughly 110,000 clones, with roughly 90% seen only once. The ten largest clonotypes hold over 4.5% of the sample.

The label giving this sample's time point can be read as: baseline before first vaccination. Samples from vaccinated people were obtained from the UK trials COV001 and COV002, which included a single-blind randomized controlled phase 2/3 trial of AZD1222 (ChAdOx1 nCoV-19) in healthy adults. For TCRbeta chain sequencing, PBMC samples from trial participants were taken at day 0 and at day 28 after the second dose. The CDR3 numbers 16 residues from cysteine through phenylalanine. CDR3 DNA only is kept here, 48 bases in frame from base 1. The germline V and J ends show losses of 4 bases and 0 bases respectively, and no gene match explains 4 bases of the junction. The germline V gene encodes CDR1 MNHNS and CDR2 SASEGT.

The sequencing here drew on peripheral blood, taken on day 0 of AZD1222 vaccination. This clonotype originated in an adult in good health. The rearranged chain carries TRBV6-1 and TRBJ2-1; 9 middle bases align to TRBD2. CDR3 region: CASSVLAGSSYNEQFF. The nucleotide sequence is TGTGCCAGCAGTGTCCTAGCGGGGAGCTCCTACAATGAGCAGTTCTTC.